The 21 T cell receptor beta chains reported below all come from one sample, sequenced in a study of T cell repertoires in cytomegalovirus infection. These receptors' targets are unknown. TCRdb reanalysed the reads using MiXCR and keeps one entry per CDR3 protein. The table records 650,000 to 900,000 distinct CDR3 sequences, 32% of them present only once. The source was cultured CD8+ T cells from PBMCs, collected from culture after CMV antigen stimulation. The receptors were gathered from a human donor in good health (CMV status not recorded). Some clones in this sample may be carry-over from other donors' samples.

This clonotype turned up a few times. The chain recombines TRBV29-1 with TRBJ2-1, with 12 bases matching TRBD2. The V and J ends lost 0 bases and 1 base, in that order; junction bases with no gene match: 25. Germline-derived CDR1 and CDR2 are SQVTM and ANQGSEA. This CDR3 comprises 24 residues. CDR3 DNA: TGCAGCGTTGAAGACCGTCGTCGACTAGCGGGGGATGCAGCTAATCCGCGGTCCTACAATGAGCAGTTCTTC. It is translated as CSVEDRRRLAGDAANPRSYNEQFF.

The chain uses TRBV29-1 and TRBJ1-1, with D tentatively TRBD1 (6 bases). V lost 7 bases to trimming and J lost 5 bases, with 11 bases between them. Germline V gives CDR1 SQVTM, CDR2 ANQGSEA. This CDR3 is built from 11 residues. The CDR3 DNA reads TGCAGCGGGGGGCAGGAAACTGAAGCTTTCTTT. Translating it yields CSGGQETEAFF.

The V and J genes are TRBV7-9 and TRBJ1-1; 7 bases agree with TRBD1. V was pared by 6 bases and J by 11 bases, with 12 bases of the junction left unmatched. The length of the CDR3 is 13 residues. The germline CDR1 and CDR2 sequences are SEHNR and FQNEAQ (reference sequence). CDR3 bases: TGTGCCAGCAGGGATGGGACAGCGGTTCTGGCTTTCTTT. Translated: CASRDGTAVLAFF.

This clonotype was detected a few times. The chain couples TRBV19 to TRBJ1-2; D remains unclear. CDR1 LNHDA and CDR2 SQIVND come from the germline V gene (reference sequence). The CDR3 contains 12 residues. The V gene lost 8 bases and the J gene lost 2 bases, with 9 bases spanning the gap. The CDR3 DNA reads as TGTGCCAGTTGGGCGAGGAACTATGGCTACACCTTC. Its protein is CASWARNYGYTF.

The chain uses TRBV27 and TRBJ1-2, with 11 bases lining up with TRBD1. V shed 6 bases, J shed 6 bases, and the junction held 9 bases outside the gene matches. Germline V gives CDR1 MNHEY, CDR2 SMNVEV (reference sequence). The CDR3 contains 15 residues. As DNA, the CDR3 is TGTGCCAGCAGGCCCATTGGGACAGGGGGTGATGGCTACACCTTC. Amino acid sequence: CASRPIGTGGDGYTF.

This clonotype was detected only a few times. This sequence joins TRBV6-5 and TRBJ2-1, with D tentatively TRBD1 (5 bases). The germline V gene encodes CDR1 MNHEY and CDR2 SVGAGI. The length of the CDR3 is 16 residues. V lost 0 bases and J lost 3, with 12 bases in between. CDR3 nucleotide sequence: TGTGCCAGCAGTTACTCGATAGACAGCCACTACAATGAGCAGTTCTTC. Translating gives CASSYSIDSHYNEQFF.

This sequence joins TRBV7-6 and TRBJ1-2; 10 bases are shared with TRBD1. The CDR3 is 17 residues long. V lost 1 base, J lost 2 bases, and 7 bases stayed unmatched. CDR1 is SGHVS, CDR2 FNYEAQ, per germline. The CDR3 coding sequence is TGTGCCAGCAGCTTAGGGGCCGGGACAGGGGAAAACTATGGCTACACCTTC. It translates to CASSLGAGTGENYGYTF.

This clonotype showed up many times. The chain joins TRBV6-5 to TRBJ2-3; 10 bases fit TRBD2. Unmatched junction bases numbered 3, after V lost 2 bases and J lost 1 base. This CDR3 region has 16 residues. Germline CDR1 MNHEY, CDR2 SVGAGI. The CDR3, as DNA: TGTGCCAGCAGTTACCCTAGCGGGGGCGGCACAGATACGCAGTATTTT. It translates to CASSYPSGGGTDTQYF.

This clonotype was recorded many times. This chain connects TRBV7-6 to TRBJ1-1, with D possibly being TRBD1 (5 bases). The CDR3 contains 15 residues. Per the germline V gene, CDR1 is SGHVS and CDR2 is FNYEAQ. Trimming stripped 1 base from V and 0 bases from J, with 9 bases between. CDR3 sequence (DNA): TGTGCCAGCAGCTTAGGGTCAGGGATGAACACTGAAGCTTTCTTT. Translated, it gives CASSLGSGMNTEAFF.

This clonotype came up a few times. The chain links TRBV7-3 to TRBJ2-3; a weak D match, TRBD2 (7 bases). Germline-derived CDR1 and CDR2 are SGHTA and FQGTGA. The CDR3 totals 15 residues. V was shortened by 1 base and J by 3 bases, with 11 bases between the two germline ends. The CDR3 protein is CASSLRGGATDTQYF. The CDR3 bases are TGTGCCAGCAGCTTAAGGGGGGGGGCTACAGATACGCAGTATTTT.

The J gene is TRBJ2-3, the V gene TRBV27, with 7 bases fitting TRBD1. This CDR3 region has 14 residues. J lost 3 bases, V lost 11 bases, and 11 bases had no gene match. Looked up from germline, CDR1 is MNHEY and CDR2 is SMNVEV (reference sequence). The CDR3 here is CAVRQGGGTDTQYF. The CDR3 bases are TGTGCCGTCAGACAGGGTGGGGGAACAGATACGCAGTATTTT.

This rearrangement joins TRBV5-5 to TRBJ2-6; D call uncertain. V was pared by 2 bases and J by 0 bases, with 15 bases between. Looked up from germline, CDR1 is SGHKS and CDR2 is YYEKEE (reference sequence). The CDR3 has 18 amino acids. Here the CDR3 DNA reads TGTGCCAGCAGCTTAACCGGACGGTGGACCTCTGGGGCCAACGTCCTGACTTTC. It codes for CASSLTGRWTSGANVLTF.

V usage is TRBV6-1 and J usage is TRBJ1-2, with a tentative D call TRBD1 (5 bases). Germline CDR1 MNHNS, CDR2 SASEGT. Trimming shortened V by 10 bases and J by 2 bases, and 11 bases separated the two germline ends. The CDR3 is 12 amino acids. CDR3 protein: CATTGTNYGYTF. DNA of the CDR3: TGTGCCACCACAGGAACAAACTATGGCTACACCTTC.

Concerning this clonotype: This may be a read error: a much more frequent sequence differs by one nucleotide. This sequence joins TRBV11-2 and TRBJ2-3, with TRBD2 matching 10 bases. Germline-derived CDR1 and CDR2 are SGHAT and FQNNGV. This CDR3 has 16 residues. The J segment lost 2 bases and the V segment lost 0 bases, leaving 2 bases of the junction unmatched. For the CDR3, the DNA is TGTGCCAGCAGCTTAGAACTAGCGGGGTACACAGATACGCAGTATTTT. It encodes CASSLELAGYTDTQYF.

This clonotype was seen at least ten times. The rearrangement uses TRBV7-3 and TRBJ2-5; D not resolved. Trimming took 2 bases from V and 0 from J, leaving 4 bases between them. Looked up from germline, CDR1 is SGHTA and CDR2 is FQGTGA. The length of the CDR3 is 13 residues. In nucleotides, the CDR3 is TGTGCCAGCAGCTTACGGCACCAAGAGACCCAGTACTTC. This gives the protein CASSLRHQETQYF. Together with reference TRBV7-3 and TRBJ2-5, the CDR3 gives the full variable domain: GAGVSQTPSNKVTEKGKYVELRCDPISGHTALYWYRQSLGQGPEFLIYFQGTGAADDSGLPNDRFFAVRPEGSVSTLKIQRTERGDSAVYLCASSLRHQETQYFGPGTRLLVL.

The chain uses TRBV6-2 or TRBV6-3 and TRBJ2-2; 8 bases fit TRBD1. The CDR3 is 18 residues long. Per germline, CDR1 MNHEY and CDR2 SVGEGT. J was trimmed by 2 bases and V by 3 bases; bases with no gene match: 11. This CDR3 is CASSYSDRAILNTGELFF. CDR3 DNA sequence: TGTGCCAGCAGTTATTCGGACAGGGCAATTTTAAACACCGGGGAGCTGTTTTTT.

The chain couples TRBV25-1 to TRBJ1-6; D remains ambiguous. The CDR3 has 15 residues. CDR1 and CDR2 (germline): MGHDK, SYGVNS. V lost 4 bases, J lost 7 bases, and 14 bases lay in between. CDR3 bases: TGTGCCAGCAGTGTTGGTCAAAGTTCCAATTCACCCCTCCACTTT. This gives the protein CASSVGQSSNSPLHF. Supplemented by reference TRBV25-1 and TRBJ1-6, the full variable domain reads EADIYQTPRYLVIGTGKKITLECSQTMGHDKMYWYQQDPGMELHLIHYSYGVNSTEKGDLSSESTVSRIRTEHFPLTLESARPSHTSQYLCASSVGQSSNSPLHFGNGTRLTVT.

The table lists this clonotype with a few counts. CDR3 in DNA: TGTGCCAGTACCACGGAGGACAGGGGGCTTGCTGGCACTGAAGCTTTCTTT. It is translated as CASTTEDRGLAGTEAFF. The chain is built from TRBV19 and TRBJ1-1; 11 nucleotides agree with TRBD1. V lost 7 bases to trimming and J lost 4 bases; unmatched junction nucleotides: 14. The length of the CDR3 is 17 residues. The V gene's germline CDR1 is LNHDA and CDR2 SQIVND (reference sequence).

DNA of the CDR3: TGTGCCAGCAGCGCATCGGGACTAGCGGATCTAGCCAAAAACATTCAGTACTTC. This sequence encodes CASSASGLADLAKNIQYF. The gene calls are TRBV7-9 and TRBJ2-4; 11 bases map to TRBD2. The V gene end was trimmed by 5 bases and the J gene end by 0 bases; junction bases not matched to a gene: 9. Germline-derived CDR1 and CDR2 are SEHNR and FQNEAQ (reference sequence). The CDR3 runs 18 residues.

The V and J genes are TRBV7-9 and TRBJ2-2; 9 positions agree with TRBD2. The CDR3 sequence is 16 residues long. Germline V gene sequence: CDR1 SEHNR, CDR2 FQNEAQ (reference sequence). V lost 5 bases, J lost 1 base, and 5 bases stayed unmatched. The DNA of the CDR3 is TGTGCCAGCAGCCCTAGAGCGGGGGGGAACACCGGGGAGCTGTTTTTT. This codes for CASSPRAGGNTGELFF. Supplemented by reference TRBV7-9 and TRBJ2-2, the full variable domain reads DTGVSQNPRHKITKRGQNVTFRCDPISEHNRLYWYRQTLGQGPEFLTYFQNEAQLEKSRLLSDRFSAERPKGSFSTLEIQRTEQGDSAMYLCASSPRAGGNTGELFFGEGSRLTVL.

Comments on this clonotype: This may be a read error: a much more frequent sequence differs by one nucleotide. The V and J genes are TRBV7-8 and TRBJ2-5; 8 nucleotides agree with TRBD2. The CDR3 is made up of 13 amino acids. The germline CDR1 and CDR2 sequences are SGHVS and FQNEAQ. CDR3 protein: CASSRTSTETRYF. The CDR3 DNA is TGTGCCAGCAGCCGGACTAGCACGGAGACCCGGTACTTC.